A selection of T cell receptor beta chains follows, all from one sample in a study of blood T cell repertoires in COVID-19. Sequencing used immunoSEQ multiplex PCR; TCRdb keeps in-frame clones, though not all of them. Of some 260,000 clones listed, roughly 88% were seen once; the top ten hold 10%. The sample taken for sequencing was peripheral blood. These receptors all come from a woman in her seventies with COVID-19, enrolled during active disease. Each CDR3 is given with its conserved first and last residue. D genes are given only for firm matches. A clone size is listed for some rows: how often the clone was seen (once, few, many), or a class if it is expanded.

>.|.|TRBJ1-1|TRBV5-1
CASSFGDWNTEAFF
TGCGCCAGCAGCTTTGGTGACTGGAACACTGAAGCTTTCTTT
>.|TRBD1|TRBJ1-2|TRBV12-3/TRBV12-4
CASNTGTGDGYTF
TGTGCCAGCAACACCGGGACAGGAGATGGCTACACCTTC
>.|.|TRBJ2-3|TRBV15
CATSRDRGRPLDTQYF
TGTGCCACCAGCAGAGATAGGGGCAGACCTCTGGATACGCAGTATTTT
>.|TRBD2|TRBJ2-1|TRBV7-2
CASSFIAGVPHNEQFF
TGTGCCAGCAGCTTCATAGCGGGAGTCCCCCACAATGAGCAGTTCTTC
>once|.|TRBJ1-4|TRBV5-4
CASSLGPRLDNEKLFF
TGTGCCAGCAGCCTAGGTCCTAGGTTAGACAATGAAAAACTGTTTTTT
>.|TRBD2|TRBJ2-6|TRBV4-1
CASSQDRGGAGANVLTF
TGCGCCAGCAGCCAAGATCGGGGGGGCGCTGGGGCCAACGTCCTGACTTTC
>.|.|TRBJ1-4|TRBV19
CASSPPVGVGTNEKLFF
TGTGCCAGTAGTCCGCCTGTGGGAGTCGGGACTAATGAAAAACTGTTTTTT
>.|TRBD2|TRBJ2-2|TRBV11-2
CASSSKLAGKVSTGELFF
TGTGCCAGCAGCTCCAAACTAGCGGGGAAAGTGAGCACCGGGGAGCTGTTTTTT
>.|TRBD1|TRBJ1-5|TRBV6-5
CASSRTGWGQPQHF
TGTGCCAGCAGTAGGACAGGGTGGGGTCAGCCCCAGCATTTT
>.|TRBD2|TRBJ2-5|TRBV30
CAWSHRTSGSGGRKTQYF
TGTGCCTGGAGTCACAGGACTAGCGGGAGTGGCGGAAGAAAGACCCAGTACTTC
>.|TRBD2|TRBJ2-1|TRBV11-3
CASSLDRVAGSNEQFF
TGTGCCAGCAGCTTAGATAGGGTAGCGGGATCCAATGAGCAGTTCTTC
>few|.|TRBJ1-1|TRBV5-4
CASSLPLGDEAFF
TGTGCCAGCAGCCTGCCTTTAGGGGATGAAGCTTTCTTT
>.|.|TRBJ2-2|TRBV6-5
CASSTGFDTGELFF
TGTGCCAGCAGCACGGGATTCGATACCGGGGAGCTGTTTTTT
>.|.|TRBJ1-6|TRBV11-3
CASSLDQYNSPLHF
TGTGCCAGCAGCTTAGACCAATATAATTCACCCCTCCACTTT
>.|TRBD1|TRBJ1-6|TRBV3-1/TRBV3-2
CASSPDRVNSPLHF
TGTGCCAGCAGCCCGGACAGGGTGAATTCACCCCTCCACTTT
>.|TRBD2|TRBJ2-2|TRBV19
CASSKREDPGELFF
TGTGCCAGTAGTAAGCGGGAGGATCCCGGGGAGCTGTTTTTT
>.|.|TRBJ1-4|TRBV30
CAWSGGQRLFF
TGTGCCTGGAGTGGAGGACAGCGTCTGTTTTTT
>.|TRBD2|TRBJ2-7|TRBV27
CASSPPVRAGGLLQYF
TGTGCCAGCAGTCCCCCGGTTAGGGCGGGAGGGTTGTTGCAGTACTTC
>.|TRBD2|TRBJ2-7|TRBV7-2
CASSPRTSGRKSYEQYF
TGTGCCAGCAGCCCACGGACTAGCGGGAGAAAGTCCTACGAGCAGTACTTC
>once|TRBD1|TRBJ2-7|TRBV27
CASRTGQGSDEQYF
TGTGCCAGCAGAACGGGACAGGGATCCGACGAGCAGTACTTC
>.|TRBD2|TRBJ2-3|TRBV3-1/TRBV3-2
CASSYGGSLTDTQYF
TGTGCCAGCAGCTACGGGGGGTCACTCACAGATACGCAGTATTTT